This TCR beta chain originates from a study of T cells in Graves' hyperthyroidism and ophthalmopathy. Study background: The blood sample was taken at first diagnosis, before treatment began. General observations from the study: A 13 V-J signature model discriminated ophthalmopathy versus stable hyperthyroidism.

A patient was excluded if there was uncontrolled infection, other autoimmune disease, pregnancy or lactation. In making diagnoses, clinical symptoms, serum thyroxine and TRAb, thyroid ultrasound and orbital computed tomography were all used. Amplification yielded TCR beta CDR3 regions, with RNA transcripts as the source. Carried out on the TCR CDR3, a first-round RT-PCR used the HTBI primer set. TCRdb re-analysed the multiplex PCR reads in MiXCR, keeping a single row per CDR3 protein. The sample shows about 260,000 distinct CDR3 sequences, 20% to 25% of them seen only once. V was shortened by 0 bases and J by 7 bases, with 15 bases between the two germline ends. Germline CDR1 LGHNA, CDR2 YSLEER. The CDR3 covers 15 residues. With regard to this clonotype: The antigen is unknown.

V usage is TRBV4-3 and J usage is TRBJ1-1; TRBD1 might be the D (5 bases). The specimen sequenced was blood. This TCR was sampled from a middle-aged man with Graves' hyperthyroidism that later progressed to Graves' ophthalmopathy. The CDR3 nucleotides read TGCGCCAGCAGCCAAGAACAGGACATTTTCCATGAAGCTTTCTTT. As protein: CASSQEQDIFHEAFF.